The TCR beta chain described here comes from a study of blood T cells in healthy people across ages. Study results and limitations: Aged donors had fewer naive CD4+ cells and lower diversity than long-lived donors. As age increased, TCR beta diversity per million T cells fell in a roughly linear fashion. Naive T cell percentage strongly correlated with TCR beta diversity.

This clonotype was counted at least ten times. Its antigen is as yet unknown. Together with a sample-barcoded 5' primer, a J-beta primer mix was included in a second PCR lasting roughly 6 to 12 cycles. A 12-random-nucleotide template-switch adaptor tagged each cDNA molecule. TCRdb re-called the 5' RACE reads with MiXCR, one entry per CDR3 protein. The data show roughly 930,000 distinct CDR3 sequences, with under 50% seen just once and 10% to 15% held by the top ten. Germline V gene data show CDR1 as MNHEY and CDR2 as SVGEGT. Trimming cost V 6 bases and J 0 bases, with 6 bases left between them. This CDR3 is 12 amino acids long.

The receptor was derived from a man aged 25 to 45 in good health. The chain links TRBV6-2 or TRBV6-3 to TRBJ2-7, with D hard to call. Sequencing was carried out using blood. The CDR3 protein is CASSRNSYEQYF. The CDR3 region has the DNA TGTGCCAGCAGCCGCAACTCCTACGAGCAGTACTTC.